One sample yielded the 29 T cell receptor beta chains listed below, sequenced in a study of T cell responses to AZD1222 COVID-19 vaccine. Generated by immunoSEQ multiplex PCR, the TCRdb table keeps only in-frame clones and is missing some. Of roughly 130,000 clones listed, around 94% are singletons. Sequencing used peripheral blood, obtained on day 0 of AZD1222 vaccination. Receptors originate from an adult in good health.

The chain is built from TRBV6-5 and TRBJ1-5; no firm D call. The germline V gene has CDR1 MNHEY and CDR2 SVGAGI. The CDR3 extends over 14 amino acids. Trimming took off 6 bases at V and 2 bases at J, with 11 bases between the two ends. CDR3 residues: CASSLNGGNQPQHF. CDR3 coding DNA: TGTGCCAGCAGCCTAAACGGGGGCAATCAGCCCCAGCATTTT.

The chain combines TRBV19 with TRBJ1-3; perhaps TRBD1 as D (6 bases). V was shortened by 8 bases and J by 4 bases, with 12 bases between the two germline ends. The CDR3 runs to 13 residues. Germline values: CDR1 LNHDA, CDR2 SQIVND (reference sequence). Here the CDR3 DNA reads TGTGCCAGTTCCGGACAGATCGGAAACACCATATATTTT. Encoded protein: CASSGQIGNTIYF.

V is TRBV7-6 and J is TRBJ1-1, with D uncertain. V shed 5 bases and J shed 7 bases, with 11 bases lying between them. There are 12 residues in the CDR3. CDR1 SGHVS and CDR2 FNYEAQ come from the germline V gene. CDR3 residues: CASSALASEAFF. CDR3 DNA sequence: TGTGCCAGCAGCGCCCTTGCCAGTGAAGCTTTCTTT.

This clone was counted a single time. V gene TRBV29-1 combines with J gene TRBJ2-7; D is perhaps TRBD1 or TRBD2 (5 bases each). The CDR3 extends over 12 amino acids. Trimming removed 7 bases at V and 7 bases at J, with 17 bases between. The germline gives CDR1 SQVTM, CDR2 ANQGSEA. The CDR3 reads CSGRDGAREQYF. The DNA of the CDR3 is TGCAGCGGTCGGGACGGGGCTAGGGAGCAGTACTTC.

CDR3 sequence reads: CASSHDRSNYGYTF. The CDR3 nucleotides read TGTGCCAGCAGCCACGACAGGTCTAACTATGGCTACACCTTC. The rearrangement links TRBV7-2 to TRBJ1-2, with D possibly being TRBD1 (6 bases). Germline V CDR1 and CDR2: SGHTA, FQGNSA. CDR3 length equals 14 residues. The V end was cut by 5 bases, the J end by 0 bases, with 10 bases between.

This chain connects TRBV19 to TRBJ2-5; 7 nucleotides agree with TRBD2. The CDR3 length is 14 residues. The J segment lost 5 bases and the V segment lost 0 bases, leaving 3 bases of the junction unmatched. Germline-derived CDR1 and CDR2 are LNHDA and SQIVND (reference sequence). The chain's CDR3 is CASSIDAGRETQYF. The CDR3 DNA reads as TGTGCCAGTAGTATAGACGCCGGGAGGGAGACCCAGTACTTC.

The chain uses TRBV14 and TRBJ2-3; no reliable D call. The V end lost 5 bases, the J end lost 4 bases, and 10 bases lay between the germline ends. Germline V gene data show CDR1 as SGHDN and CDR2 as FVKESK. The CDR3 is 13 residues long. The CDR3 DNA is TGTGCCAGCAGCTCCTTGGATCCAGATACGCAGTATTTT. Translated, it gives CASSSLDPDTQYF. Supplemented by reference TRBV14 and TRBJ2-3, the full variable domain reads EAGVTQFPSHSVIEKGQTVTLRCDPISGHDNLYWYRRVMGKEIKFLLHFVKESKQDESGMPNNRFLAERTGGTYSTLKVQPAELEDSGVYFCASSSLDPDTQYFGPGTRLTVL.

The V and J genes are TRBV4-3 and TRBJ1-2; D is ambiguous. This CDR3 is built from 15 residues. Per germline, CDR1 LGHNA and CDR2 YSLEER. Trimming pared 0 bases from V and 4 bases from J, leaving 12 bases between. The CDR3, as DNA: TGCGCCAGCAGCCAAGATTATCCCCGACTCTATGGCTACACCTTC. Translated, it gives CASSQDYPRLYGYTF.

The genes are TRBV2 and TRBJ1-2; 7 bases are shared with TRBD1. The CDR3 runs 13 residues. J lost 7 bases, V lost 7 bases, and 9 bases had no gene match. Germline CDR1 reads SNHLY; CDR2 reads FYNNEI. The CDR3 reads CASILQGRGGYTF. In nucleotides, the CDR3 is TGTGCCAGCATTCTACAGGGGAGGGGTGGCTACACCTTC.

This clone showed up just once. The rearrangement links TRBV2 to TRBJ1-1; TRBD1 agrees at 8 bases. V trimming: 7 bases; J trimming: 14 bases; junction bases outside the gene matches: 12. In germline, CDR1 is SNHLY, CDR2 FYNNEI. The CDR3 sequence is 12 residues long. The CDR3 DNA reads TGTGCCAGCAACACTGGACAGGGCTCAGCCTTCTTT. It translates to CASNTGQGSAFF.

The V gene is TRBV6-5, the J gene TRBJ1-1; 9 bases map to TRBD1. Germline V gene data show CDR1 as MNHEY and CDR2 as SVGAGI. Trimming removed 8 bases from V and 6 bases from J; junction bases left unmatched: 13. The CDR3 spans 15 residues. As DNA, the CDR3 is TGTGCCAGCGGCTATTGGGACAGGGCTAACTCTGAAGCTTTCTTT. Translating it yields CASGYWDRANSEAFF.

The chain is built from TRBV25-1 and TRBJ2-1; the D is unclear. V dropped 1 base and J dropped 8 bases, with 12 bases sitting between them. The CDR3 contains 14 residues. CDR1 MGHDK and CDR2 SYGVNS come from the germline V gene. The CDR3 nucleotides are TGTGCCAGCAGTGAATCTGGGTACCGTTATGAGCAGTTCTTC. Amino acid sequence: CASSESGYRYEQFF.

The rearrangement uses TRBV7-6 and TRBJ1-1; no clear D. The CDR3 sequence is 17 residues long. Germline loops: CDR1 SGHVS, CDR2 FNYEAQ. The V end was cut by 1 base, the J end by 1 base, with 16 bases between. The chain's CDR3 is CASSLVASGDGNTEAFF. The CDR3 DNA is TGTGCCAGCAGCTTAGTAGCCAGTGGGGATGGGAACACTGAAGCTTTCTTT.

Points on this clone: Within the sample, other DNA sequences also encode this same CDR3. V gene TRBV5-1 combines with J gene TRBJ2-3, with 7 positions matching TRBD2. The junction had 3 bases not matched to a gene; V was cut back by 5 bases and J by 3 bases. In germline, CDR1 is SGHRS, CDR2 YFSETQ. The CDR3 runs to 13 residues. The CDR3 DNA follows: TGCGCCAGCAGGTCGGGAGGTACAGATACGCAGTATTTT. Protein: CASRSGGTDTQYF. Full variable domain (rest looked up from reference TRBV5-1 and TRBJ2-3): KAGVTQTPRYLIKTRGQQVTLSCSPISGHRSVSWYQQTPGQGLQFLFEYFSETQRNKGNFPGRFSGRQFSNSRSEMNVSTLELGDSALYLCASRSGGTDTQYFGPGTRLTVL.

This clone appeared a few times. The V and J genes are TRBV6-1 and TRBJ2-2; TRBD2 aligns across 13 bases. The V gene end was trimmed by 3 bases and the J gene end by 6 bases; junction bases not matched to a gene: 1. The CDR3 has 15 amino acids. Germline V lookup: CDR1 MNHNS, CDR2 SASEGT. The CDR3 reads CASSETSGGSGELFF. The CDR3 DNA is TGTGCCAGCAGTGAGACTAGCGGGGGGTCCGGGGAGCTGTTTTTT.

The V call is TRBV3-1 (or the pseudogene TRBV3-2), the J call TRBJ2-7; D gene ambiguous. The CDR3 runs to 12 residues. The germline CDR1 and CDR2 sequences are LGHDT and YNNKEL (reference sequence). Trimming pared 0 bases from V and 10 bases from J, leaving 10 bases between. The CDR3 spells CASSQEYRSQYV. The CDR3 coding sequence is TGTGCCAGCAGCCAAGAATACAGATCCCAGTACGTC.

The chain combines TRBV6-5 with TRBJ1-1; D gene ambiguous. The germline V and J ends were trimmed by 9 bases and 2 bases, with 13 bases remaining between them. This CDR3 spans 13 amino acids. The germline CDR1 and CDR2 sequences are MNHEY and SVGAGI. CDR3 loop: CASSWTPNTEAFF. CDR3 sequence (DNA): TGTGCCAGTTCATGGACCCCAAACACTGAAGCTTTCTTT.

The gene calls are TRBV18 and TRBJ1-2, with 9 bases identical to TRBD1. Germline lookup yields CDR1 KGHSH and CDR2 LQKENI. J gave up 5 bases and V 3 bases, and 7 bases lay outside the gene matches. The CDR3 length is 15 residues. The CDR3 nucleotides read TGTGCCAGCTCACCCGAGACAGGGGGTGGATATGGCTACACCTTC. Its protein product is CASSPETGGGYGYTF.

The V and J genes are TRBV14 and TRBJ1-3, with no clear D. The CDR3 loop spans 16 amino acids. CDR1 is SGHDN and CDR2 is FVKESK in the germline V gene. The V end lost 0 bases, the J end lost 0 bases, and 9 bases lay between the germline ends. This CDR3 reads CASSQDRKSSGNTIYF. The CDR3 DNA reads TGTGCCAGCAGCCAAGATCGGAAAAGCTCTGGAAACACCATATATTTT.

This sequence joins TRBV5-1 and TRBJ2-1; unclear D gene. V lost 4 bases and J 0 bases, leaving 11 bases between the germline ends. The CDR3 has 15 amino acids. Germline loops: CDR1 SGHRS, CDR2 YFSETQ. The CDR3 protein is CASSIRPLSYNEQFF. The CDR3 region has the DNA TGCGCCAGCAGCATCAGGCCTCTCTCCTACAATGAGCAGTTCTTC. Full variable domain (remainder filled in from reference TRBV5-1 and TRBJ2-1): KAGVTQTPRYLIKTRGQQVTLSCSPISGHRSVSWYQQTPGQGLQFLFEYFSETQRNKGNFPGRFSGRQFSNSRSEMNVSTLELGDSALYLCASSIRPLSYNEQFFGPGTRLTVL.

This clone was recorded once. The J gene is TRBJ2-3, the V gene TRBV5-6; 13 bases are shared with TRBD2. CDR3 length: 17 residues. Unmatched junction bases numbered 5, after V lost 0 bases and J lost 4 bases. Germline V CDR1 and CDR2: SGHDT, YYEEEE. CDR3 sequence reads: CASSLAGLAGVADTQYF. CDR3 nucleotides: TGTGCCAGCAGCTTGGCTGGACTAGCGGGAGTCGCAGATACGCAGTATTTT.

The chain joins TRBV30 to TRBJ1-1, with D unclear. V lost 7 bases to trimming and J lost 6 bases, with 15 bases between them. CDR1 is GTSNPN and CDR2 is SVGIG in the germline V gene (reference sequence). The CDR3 consists of 12 residues. In DNA form, the CDR3 reads TGTGCCTCAAGGGAGGGTTACCCTGAAGCTTTCTTT. Its translation is CASREGYPEAFF.

This rearrangement joins TRBV18 to TRBJ1-5, with TRBD1 identical over 7 bases. V was pared by 4 bases and J by 5 bases, with 8 bases of the junction left unmatched. The germline V gene encodes CDR1 KGHSH and CDR2 LQKENI. This CDR3 comprises 15 residues. CDR3 amino acids: CASSLAGQKDQPQHF. In DNA form, the CDR3 reads TGTGCCAGCTCACTCGCGGGACAGAAGGATCAGCCCCAGCATTTT.

The rearrangement uses TRBV11-2 and TRBJ1-4; 8 bases line up with TRBD1. Germline-derived CDR1 and CDR2 are SGHAT and FQNNGV. V was pared by 2 bases and J by 8 bases, with 7 bases of the junction left unmatched. The CDR3 spans 15 residues. The CDR3 loop is CASSLSIGQGEKLFF. The CDR3 nucleotides are TGTGCCAGCAGCTTATCTATCGGACAGGGAGAAAAACTGTTTTTT.

The J gene is TRBJ2-5, the V gene TRBV5-5; possible D gene TRBD1, 5 bases. V lost 0 bases and J 5 bases, leaving 11 bases between the germline ends. Germline CDR1 is SGHKS and CDR2 is YYEKEE (reference sequence). CDR3 length equals 14 residues. For the CDR3, the DNA is TGTGCCAGCAGCTTGGGACAGTGGGCGGAGACCCAGTACTTC. This translates into CASSLGQWAETQYF. The full variable domain, completed using reference TRBV5-5 and TRBJ2-5, is DAGVTQSPTHLIKTRGQQVTLRCSPISGHKSVSWYQQVLGQGPQFIFQYYEKEERGRGNFPDRFSARQFPNYSSELNVNALLLGDSALYLCASSLGQWAETQYFGPGTRLLVL.

The V call is TRBV5-1, the J call TRBJ1-2; no definite D call. With 0 bases removed from V and 7 bases from J, the gap between germline ends came to 7 bases. CDR3 length: 12 amino acids. Germline CDR1 is SGHRS and CDR2 is YFSETQ. The CDR3 nucleotides read TGCGCCAGCAGCTTGGATCGGGGTGGCTACACCTTC. Amino acid sequence: CASSLDRGGYTF.

The gene calls are TRBV4-3 and TRBJ1-2; D gene ambiguous. The CDR3 length is 15 residues. V lost 4 bases, J lost 4 bases, and 16 bases lay in between. Looked up from germline, CDR1 is LGHNA and CDR2 is YSLEER. The CDR3 DNA reads TGCGCCAGCAGCCTCCTACGGGGTAACGTCTATGGCTACACCTTC. Its translation: CASSLLRGNVYGYTF.

The J gene is TRBJ1-1, the V gene TRBV2; 9 bases are a match to TRBD1. The CDR3 sequence is 13 residues long. Germline CDR1 reads SNHLY; CDR2 reads FYNNEI. V dropped 7 bases and J dropped 6; count of bases not matched to a gene: 6. The DNA for the CDR3 is TGTGCCAGCAAAGGACAGGGGCCCGCTGAAGCTTTCTTT. The encoded protein is CASKGQGPAEAFF.

V gene TRBV3-1 (or the pseudogene TRBV3-2) combines with J gene TRBJ2-7; no definite D call. CDR1 LGHDT and CDR2 YNNKEL come from the germline V gene (reference sequence). Trimming left V 1 base short and J 4 bases short, with 11 bases between. The CDR3 is made up of 14 amino acids. For the CDR3, the DNA is TGTGCCAGCAGCCAAGGGTTTGACAATTACGAGCAGTACGTC. Residues: CASSQGFDNYEQYV.